Listed here are 17 T cell receptor beta chains from one sample, sequenced in a study of blood T cell repertoires in COVID-19. Only in-frame clones appear in the TCRdb table, and some are missing; sequencing was by immunoSEQ multiplex PCR. The data show around 190,000 clones, 80% seen once. Specimen: peripheral blood. All receptors come from a man between 60 and 70 years old with acute or convalescent COVID-19.

This clone occurred a few times. V usage is TRBV7-2 and J usage is TRBJ1-3; D is undetermined. The germline V gene encodes CDR1 SGHTA and CDR2 FQGNSA. The V gene lost 7 bases and the J gene lost 4 bases, with 14 bases spanning the gap. CDR3 size: 14 residues. This CDR3 reads CASTSPRSGNTIYF. CDR3 in DNA: TGTGCCAGCACCTCCCCGAGATCCGGAAACACCATATATTTT.

The rearrangement uses TRBV5-6 and TRBJ1-2, with D perhaps matching TRBD1 (6 bases). Germline CDR1 SGHDT, CDR2 YYEEEE. CDR3 length: 17 residues. The ends were cut back, 4 bases at V and 2 bases at J, with 21 bases in the middle. CDR3: CASSKIIQGERNYGYTF. For the CDR3, the DNA is TGTGCCAGCAGCAAAATTATACAGGGAGAACGGAACTATGGCTACACCTTC.

The rearrangement links TRBV11-1 to TRBJ2-1; 11 positions agree with TRBD2. Germline CDR1 SGHAT, CDR2 FQDESV (reference sequence). The CDR3 length is 16 residues. The V segment lost 5 bases and the J segment 3 bases; nucleotides outside the gene matches: 6. CDR3 amino acids: CASSRYGTSGYNEQFF. In DNA form, the CDR3 reads TGTGCCAGCAGCCGATACGGGACTAGCGGCTACAATGAGCAGTTCTTC.

The genes are TRBV10-3 and TRBJ2-5; 7 nucleotides line up with TRBD2. Looked up from germline, CDR1 is ENHRY and CDR2 is SYGVKD. With 2 bases clipped from V and 5 bases from J, the junction kept 11 bases outside the gene matches. The CDR3 is made up of 16 amino acids. Here the CDR3 reads CAISEPTLAGVETQYF. CDR3 DNA sequence: TGTGCCATCAGTGAGCCGACCCTGGCGGGGGTGGAGACCCAGTACTTC.

The chain uses TRBV5-8 and TRBJ2-7; no clear D gene. The V gene lost 4 bases and the J gene lost 3 bases, with 5 bases spanning the gap. CDR1 is SGHTS, CDR2 YDEGEE, per germline. The CDR3 is made up of 11 amino acids. The CDR3 protein is CASSPNYEQYF. Written as DNA, the CDR3 is TGTGCCAGCAGCCCAAACTACGAGCAGTACTTC.

The V call is TRBV3-1 (or the pseudogene TRBV3-2), the J call TRBJ2-7; D possibly corresponds to TRBD2 (6 bases). The ends were cut back, 6 bases at V and 3 bases at J, with 12 bases in the middle. In germline, CDR1 is LGHDT, CDR2 YNNKEL (reference sequence). This CDR3 is 13 amino acids long. In DNA, the CDR3 is TGTGCCAGCAGTCGGGGGACTGACTACGAGCAGTACTTC. Protein sequence: CASSRGTDYEQYF.

V usage is TRBV7-8 and J usage is TRBJ1-5, with 9 bases identical to TRBD1. From germline, CDR1 is SGHVS and CDR2 FQNEAQ. The CDR3 runs to 16 residues. With 4 bases clipped from V and 7 bases from J, the junction kept 11 bases outside the gene matches. The CDR3 DNA reads as TGTGCCAGCAGCTCCTTGGTACAGGGGGCAAGGCAGCCCCAGCATTTT. Its protein product is CASSSLVQGARQPQHF.

J is TRBJ2-1 and V is TRBV7-2; 10 nucleotides line up with TRBD2. CDR3 length: 16 residues. Germline V gene data show CDR1 as SGHTA and CDR2 as FQGNSA. The junction had 9 bases not matched to a gene; V was cut back by 5 bases and J by 5 bases. The DNA for the CDR3 is TGTGCCAGCAGCCCCTCTAGCGGGGGAACGCACAATGAGCAGTTCTTC. Protein: CASSPSSGGTHNEQFF.

This chain connects TRBV2 to TRBJ1-1; 8 bases align to TRBD1. This CDR3 contains 14 residues. The V and J ends lost 7 bases and 5 bases, in that order; junction bases with no gene match: 9. The germline CDR1 and CDR2 sequences are SNHLY and FYNNEI. CDR3 amino acids: CASKKTGEATEAFF. The CDR3 DNA follows: TGTGCCAGCAAAAAGACAGGGGAAGCGACTGAAGCTTTCTTT.

The V and J genes are TRBV7-2 and TRBJ2-3; 10 positions match TRBD2. Germline CDR1 is SGHTA and CDR2 is FQGNSA. The CDR3 is 16 amino acids. With V trimmed by 6 bases and J by 0 bases, 6 bases remained unmatched. The CDR3 nucleotides are TGTGCCAGCAGTCGTACTAGCGGGGCTAGCACAGATACGCAGTATTTT. Encoded protein: CASSRTSGASTDTQYF.

J is TRBJ2-7 and V is TRBV9; 9 bases are a match to TRBD2. The germline V gene encodes CDR1 SGDLS and CDR2 YYNGEE. The trim removed 4 bases at V and 0 bases at J, leaving 5 bases unmatched. This CDR3 is built from 15 residues. CDR3 sequence (DNA): TGTGCCAGCAGCCCGACTAGCGGTAGCTCCTACGAGCAGTACTTC. Translated, it gives CASSPTSGSSYEQYF.

The rearrangement joins TRBV12-5 to TRBJ1-5; 7 bases match TRBD1. Looked up from germline, CDR1 is LGHNT and CDR2 is FRNRAP. The J segment lost 5 bases and the V segment lost 1 base, leaving 5 bases of the junction unmatched. The CDR3 totals 15 residues. For the CDR3, the DNA is TGTGCTAGTGGTTTGGAGACAGGGCCCCATCAGCCCCAGCATTTT. Residues: CASGLETGPHQPQHF. Full variable domain (missing parts from reference TRBV12-5 and TRBJ1-5): DARVTQTPRHKVTEMGQEVTMRCQPILGHNTVFWYRQTMMQGLELLAYFRNRAPLDDSGMPKDRFSAEMPDATLATLKIQPSEPRDSAVYFCASGLETGPHQPQHFGDGTRLSIL.

The chain is built from TRBV19 and TRBJ1-5; perhaps TRBD1 as D (5 bases). The CDR3 totals 15 residues. Looked up from germline, CDR1 is LNHDA and CDR2 is SQIVND (reference sequence). The ends were cut back, 0 bases at V and 5 bases at J, with 11 bases in the middle. The DNA for the CDR3 is TGTGCCAGTAGTATAGATCGGGGGGGGGATCAGCCCCAGCATTTT. Protein: CASSIDRGGDQPQHF.

The chain links TRBV27 to TRBJ1-1, with D possibly being TRBD1 (6 bases). From germline, CDR1 is MNHEY and CDR2 SMNVEV (reference sequence). CDR3 length: 13 amino acids. Trimming shortened V by 5 bases and J by 7 bases, and 14 bases separated the two germline ends. The CDR3 reads CASSPGQYGEAFF. The CDR3 DNA sequence: TGTGCCAGCAGTCCCGGACAGTATGGTGAAGCTTTCTTT.

This sequence joins TRBV6-6 and TRBJ2-3, with 11 bases aligning to TRBD2. Losses at the gene ends were 6 bases for V and 5 bases for J; bases not matched to a gene: 4. This CDR3 spans 14 amino acids. Germline CDR1 reads MNHNY; CDR2 reads SVGAGI (reference sequence). The CDR3 sequence is CASSLAGGIDTQYF. For the CDR3, the DNA is TGTGCCAGCAGCCTAGCGGGAGGAATAGATACGCAGTATTTT.

The chain has TRBV7-9 and TRBJ1-1; 10 bases are a match to TRBD1. The CDR3 has 15 amino acids. From germline, CDR1 is SEHNR and CDR2 FQNEAQ (reference sequence). The V segment lost 0 bases and the J segment 10 bases; nucleotides outside the gene matches: 8. CDR3 coding DNA: TGTGCCAGCAGCTTAGCCCGACAGGGGGCCGGAAGAGCTTTCTTT. Residues: CASSLARQGAGRAFF.

This sequence joins TRBV5-6 and TRBJ2-5; 12 bases are a match to TRBD2. The CDR3 totals 15 residues. J was trimmed by 6 bases and V by 5 bases; bases with no gene match: 8. The germline V gene has CDR1 SGHDT and CDR2 YYEEEE. The CDR3 protein is CASRPRLAGVKTQYF. The CDR3 DNA follows: TGTGCCAGCAGGCCCCGACTAGCGGGAGTAAAGACCCAGTACTTC.